This TCR beta chain was recovered during a study of blood T cell repertoires in COVID-19. Turning to the study itself: Acute-phase and convalescent COVID-19 samples originated in the United States, Italy and Spain. Sample material is recorded as cDNA or gDNA derived from T cells, B-cell-depleted T cells, or PBMCs.

Germline V gene sequence: CDR1 MNHEY, CDR2 SVGEGT. The CDR3 runs 14 residues. Losses at the gene ends were 5 bases for V and 4 bases for J; bases not matched to a gene: 3. Profiling relied on immunoSEQ multiplex PCR, and the TCRdb table lists in-frame clones only, not all of them. The table lists more than 110,000 clones, roughly 91% of them singletons. This TCR derives from a man in his fifties or sixties with active or convalescent COVID-19. The chain employs TRBV6-2 or TRBV6-3 and TRBJ2-3; 10 bases are shared with TRBD1. The sequenced sample consisted of peripheral blood. The CDR3 nucleotides are TGTGCCAGCAGTCCCGGGACAGGGGCAGATACGCAGTATTTT. Translated, it gives CASSPGTGADTQYF.